The 16 T cell receptor beta chains given below trace back to one sample, sequenced in a study of cytomegalovirus exposure and HLA in healthy donors. The PCR had 60 Vbeta and 13 Jbeta primers. This table comes from immunoSEQ multiplex PCR, and its TCRdb copy is limited to in-frame clones, with some not included. The repertoire includes about 180,000 clones, 76% of them detected once, and 1.5% to 2% sits in the top ten. Input material: PBMCs. The source is a man aged 18 to 30 in good health and CMV-seronegative.

The V call is TRBV21-1, the J call TRBJ1-4; the tabulated D call, TRBD1, remains unverified against the DNA. TRBV21-1 is a pseudogene segment. This CDR3 region has 19 residues. The CDR3 reads CASSNGEDREAVENEKLFF. The DNA for the CDR3 is TGTGCCAGCAGCAACGGAGAGGACAGGGAAGCGGTGGAGAATGAAAAACTGTTTTTT.

CDR3 sequence: CAISDTSDEQYF. The CDR3, as DNA: TGTGCCATCAGCGACACTAGCGACGAGCAGTACTTC. The chain recombines TRBV10-3 with TRBJ2-7, with 7 bases that match TRBD2. Germline V CDR1 and CDR2: ENHRY, SYGVKD. This CDR3 spans 12 amino acids. Trimming cost V 6 bases and J 5 bases; bases outside gene matches: 4.

This clone showed up just a few times. The rearrangement links TRBV9 to TRBJ2-7; 13 bases line up with TRBD2. CDR3 length equals 18 residues. From germline, CDR1 is SGDLS and CDR2 YYNGEE. The junction had 18 bases not matched to a gene; V was cut back by 6 bases and J by 6 bases. The CDR3 is CASIGSGLAGIGSREQYF. The CDR3 nucleotides are TGTGCCAGCATCGGATCGGGACTAGCGGGAATTGGGTCACGCGAGCAGTACTTC.

The genes are TRBV30 and TRBJ1-2; maybe TRBD1 (5 bases). The CDR3 length is 13 residues. V lost 2 bases, J lost 4 bases, and 11 bases lay in between. The germline CDR1 and CDR2 sequences are GTSNPN and SVGIG (reference sequence). CDR3 residues: CAWSLMGGYGYTF. CDR3 nucleotides: TGTGCCTGGAGTCTTATGGGGGGCTATGGCTACACCTTC.

V usage is TRBV15 and J usage is TRBJ2-3; TRBD2 is a possible D gene (7 bases). V gave up 5 bases and J gave up 5 bases, with 17 bases separating them. CDR1 is LNHNV, CDR2 YYDKDF, per germline (reference sequence). This CDR3 has 15 residues. The CDR3 here is CATSLGAGAGDTQYF. In DNA, the CDR3 is TGTGCCACCAGCCTGGGGGCGGGGGCGGGAGATACGCAGTATTTT.

Worth noting for this clone: This CDR3 is also generated by other DNA sequences in the sample. The J gene is TRBJ1-1, the V gene TRBV5-1; maybe TRBD1 (5 bases). V lost 0 bases and J lost 1, with 7 bases in between. Germline loops: CDR1 SGHRS, CDR2 YFSETQ. The length of the CDR3 is 14 residues. This chain's CDR3 is CASSLGQPNTEAFF. CDR3 nucleotide sequence: TGCGCCAGCAGCTTGGGACAGCCGAACACTGAAGCTTTCTTT. Variable domain in full (rest from reference TRBV5-1 and TRBJ1-1): KAGVTQTPRYLIKTRGQQVTLSCSPISGHRSVSWYQQTPGQGLQFLFEYFSETQRNKGNFPGRFSGRQFSNSRSEMNVSTLELGDSALYLCASSLGQPNTEAFFGQGTRLTVV.

This rearrangement joins TRBV29-1 to TRBJ2-2, with 9 bases lining up with TRBD1. This CDR3 contains 13 residues. J was trimmed by 3 bases and V by 7 bases; bases with no gene match: 3. From germline, CDR1 is SQVTM and CDR2 ANQGSEA. The chain's CDR3 is CSGQGGDTGELFF. Here the CDR3 DNA reads TGCAGCGGACAGGGGGGAGACACCGGGGAGCTGTTTTTT.

V and J are TRBV7-9 and TRBJ2-3; TRBD1 matches 8 bases. CDR1 and CDR2 (germline): SEHNR, FQNEAQ (reference sequence). There are 15 residues in the CDR3. The ends lost 5 bases at V and 0 bases at J; junction bases unmatched: 4. The DNA for the CDR3 is TGTGCCAGCAGCAGACAGGGGTCTAGCACAGATACGCAGTATTTT. Protein product: CASSRQGSSTDTQYF.

The gene calls are TRBV28 and TRBJ2-7, with D possibly matching TRBD2 (7 bases). V was clipped by 6 bases and J by 5 bases, with 17 bases between them. The CDR3 loop spans 14 amino acids. CDR1 is MDHEN, CDR2 SYDVKM, per germline. The CDR3 loop reads CASRLGGGPNEQYF. The CDR3 DNA sequence: TGTGCCAGCAGGTTAGGGGGAGGGCCTAACGAGCAGTACTTC.

The chain couples TRBV5-1 to TRBJ2-7; 9 positions match TRBD1. Trimming cost V 0 bases and J 3 bases; bases outside gene matches: 4. Germline-derived CDR1 and CDR2 are SGHRS and YFSETQ. The CDR3 is made up of 15 amino acids. The CDR3 reads CASSLDGTGLYEQYF. The CDR3, as DNA: TGCGCCAGCAGCTTGGACGGGACAGGGCTCTACGAGCAGTACTTC.

This clone has a handful of counts. The sample carries other DNA sequences with the same CDR3. The V and J genes are TRBV6-5 and TRBJ2-7; TRBD2 matches 7 bases. The CDR3 has 15 residues. Germline lookup yields CDR1 MNHEY and CDR2 SVGAGI. Unmatched junction bases numbered 9, after V lost 5 bases and J lost 2 bases. Here the CDR3 reads CASSGGGRDPYEQYF. The CDR3 region has the DNA TGTGCCAGCAGTGGGGGGGGGAGGGACCCCTACGAGCAGTACTTC.

The rearrangement uses TRBV9 and TRBJ2-1; 14 bases map to TRBD2. Trimming removed 0 bases from V and 3 bases from J; junction bases left unmatched: 2. Germline lookup yields CDR1 SGDLS and CDR2 YYNGEE. This CDR3 has 17 residues. CDR3 bases: TGTGCCAGCAGCGTAGGGACTAGCGGGGGGATCTACAATGAGCAGTTCTTC. Its protein is CASSVGTSGGIYNEQFF.

The rearrangement links TRBV28 to TRBJ2-1; 13 bases map to TRBD2. Germline CDR1 MDHEN, CDR2 SYDVKM. The J segment lost 7 bases and the V segment lost 5 bases, leaving 8 bases of the junction unmatched. CDR3 size: 16 residues. The CDR3 loop reads CASSGGGLAGLNEQFF. The CDR3 region has the DNA TGTGCCAGCAGTGGGGGGGGACTAGCGGGGTTAAATGAGCAGTTCTTC.

The V call is TRBV19, the J call TRBJ1-2, with D perhaps matching TRBD1 (5 bases). The CDR3 extends over 14 amino acids. Germline CDR1 reads LNHDA; CDR2 reads SQIVND (reference sequence). Trimming took off 2 bases at V and 2 bases at J, with 9 bases between the two ends. DNA of the CDR3: TGTGCCAGTAGTATAAGGACAACCAACTATGGCTACACCTTC. Translating it yields CASSIRTTNYGYTF.

The V gene is TRBV18, the J gene TRBJ2-7, with TRBD1 matching 7 bases. The CDR3 is made up of 15 amino acids. J lost 0 bases, V lost 6 bases, and 8 bases had no gene match. The germline CDR1 and CDR2 sequences are KGHSH and LQKENI. The CDR3 region has the DNA TGTGCCAGCTCCCTGGACAGGCTAAGCTCCTACGAGCAGTACTTC. Its translation: CASSLDRLSSYEQYF. The entire variable domain, with the rest obtained from reference TRBV18 and TRBJ2-7, is as follows: NAGVMQNPRHLVRRRGQEARLRCSPMKGHSHVYWYRQLPEEGLKFMVYLQKENIIDESGMPKERFSAEFPKEGPSILRIQQVVRGDSAAYFCASSLDRLSSYEQYFGPGTRLTVT.

This chain uses TRBV19 with TRBJ1-5, with D maybe TRBD1 (6 bases). Germline assignment: CDR1 LNHDA and CDR2 SQIVND (reference sequence). Trimming removed 5 bases at V and 6 bases at J, with 20 bases between. This CDR3 is 16 amino acids long. As DNA, the CDR3 is TGTGCCAGTAGTTCTACCGGGGCAGGGGTCCGTCAGCCCCAGCATTTT. Translation gives CASSSTGAGVRQPQHF.